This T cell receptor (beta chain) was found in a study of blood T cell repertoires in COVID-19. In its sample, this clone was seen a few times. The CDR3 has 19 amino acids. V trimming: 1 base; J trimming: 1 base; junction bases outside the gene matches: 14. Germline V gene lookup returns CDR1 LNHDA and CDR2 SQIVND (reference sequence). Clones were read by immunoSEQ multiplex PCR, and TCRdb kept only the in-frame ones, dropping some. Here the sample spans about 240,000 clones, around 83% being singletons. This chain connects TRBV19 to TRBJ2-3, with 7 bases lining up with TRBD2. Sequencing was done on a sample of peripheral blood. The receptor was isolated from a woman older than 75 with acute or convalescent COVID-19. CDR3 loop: CASSIGGGGAQRRTDTQYF. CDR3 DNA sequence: TGTGCCAGTAGTATAGGGGGGGGAGGGGCCCAACGGCGCACAGATACGCAGTATTTT.